What follows are 27 T cell receptor beta chains derived from one specimen sequenced in a study of blood T cell repertoires in COVID-19. Data came from immunoSEQ multiplex PCR; TCRdb stores just in-frame clones and leaves some out. This sample has about 190,000 clones; about 85% occur once, and the top ten carry approximately 7%. The specimen sequenced was peripheral blood. Receptor source: a man older than 75 with COVID-19, enrolled during active disease.

This chain connects TRBV5-4 to TRBJ2-5; 9 bases match TRBD2. Germline V gene sequence: CDR1 SGHNT, CDR2 YYREEE (reference sequence). The V gene end was trimmed by 3 bases and the J gene end by 3 bases; junction bases not matched to a gene: 0. CDR3 size: 13 residues. The chain's CDR3 is CASSWTSEETQYF. The CDR3 DNA sequence: TGTGCCAGCAGCTGGACTAGCGAAGAGACCCAGTACTTC.

The chain recombines TRBV29-1 with TRBJ2-2, with 7 bases aligning to TRBD1. CDR1 SQVTM and CDR2 ANQGSEA come from the germline V gene. The J segment lost 3 bases and the V segment lost 4 bases, leaving 2 bases of the junction unmatched. This CDR3 has 13 residues. The CDR3 protein is CSVAGQYTGELFF. The CDR3, as DNA: TGCAGCGTTGCGGGACAGTACACCGGGGAGCTGTTTTTT.

This clone was counted once. The V call is TRBV12-5, the J call TRBJ2-7, with D hard to call. The CDR3 has 17 residues. Looked up from germline, CDR1 is LGHNT and CDR2 is FRNRAP. Trimming shortened V by 6 bases and J by 0 bases, and 21 bases separated the two germline ends. The CDR3 loop reads CASGPPPHWRNSYEQYF. The CDR3 DNA reads TGTGCTAGTGGCCCTCCACCCCACTGGCGGAACTCCTACGAGCAGTACTTC. Full variable domain (missing parts from reference TRBV12-5 and TRBJ2-7): DARVTQTPRHKVTEMGQEVTMRCQPILGHNTVFWYRQTMMQGLELLAYFRNRAPLDDSGMPKDRFSAEMPDATLATLKIQPSEPRDSAVYFCASGPPPHWRNSYEQYFGPGTRLTVT.

The sample holds a few counts of this clone. The rearrangement links TRBV12-3 or TRBV12-4 to TRBJ1-2; 8 nucleotides align to TRBD1. The J segment lost 3 bases and the V segment lost 5 bases, leaving 2 bases of the junction unmatched. The CDR3 runs 13 residues. The CDR3 loop is CASSPDRDYGYTF. The CDR3, as DNA: TGTGCCAGCAGTCCGGACAGGGACTATGGCTACACCTTC.

This clone has a single count. This sequence joins TRBV14 and TRBJ2-7; D remains unclear. Looked up from germline, CDR1 is SGHDN and CDR2 is FVKESK. V lost 1 base and J 4 bases, leaving 11 bases between the germline ends. The CDR3 extends over 14 amino acids. The chain's CDR3 is CASSQVNNKYEQYF. The CDR3, as DNA: TGTGCCAGCAGCCAAGTAAACAACAAGTACGAGCAGTACTTC.

The chain carries TRBV2 and TRBJ1-1; a possible D gene is TRBD1 (6 bases). Trimming stripped 7 bases from V and 1 base from J, with 16 bases between. This CDR3 has 15 amino acids. Germline-derived CDR1 and CDR2 are SNHLY and FYNNEI. CDR3 region: CASILAGAANTEAFF. Here the CDR3 DNA reads TGTGCCAGCATATTAGCAGGGGCGGCGAACACTGAAGCTTTCTTT.

CDR3 sequence (DNA): TGTGCCAGCACTCGTAGCGGAGGGGGCAAGTACGAGCAGTACTTC. Its protein product is CASTRSGGGKYEQYF. This rearrangement joins TRBV27 to TRBJ2-7; tentative D call: TRBD1 (7 bases). V was cut by 7 bases and J by 4 bases, with 20 bases left in between. CDR1 is MNHEY, CDR2 SMNVEV, per germline (reference sequence). The length of the CDR3 is 15 residues.

With regard to this clone: The sample holds other DNA sequences that translate to the same CDR3. The chain is built from TRBV11-3 and TRBJ1-1, with a possible D match to TRBD1 (5 bases). Germline CDR1 SGHNT, CDR2 YENEEA. Deletions cut 4 bases from V and 6 bases from J, with 12 bases between. The CDR3 loop spans 13 amino acids. The CDR3 is CASSSGGEAEAFF. In nucleotides, the CDR3 is TGTGCCAGCAGCTCGGGGGGTGAGGCTGAAGCTTTCTTT.

The CDR3 is CASSRQGRADTQYF. DNA of the CDR3: TGTGCCAGTAGTCGGCAGGGAAGGGCAGATACGCAGTATTTT. The rearrangement uses TRBV19 and TRBJ2-3; the D gene is possibly TRBD1 (5 bases). Germline V gene sequence: CDR1 LNHDA, CDR2 SQIVND (reference sequence). V dropped 5 bases and J dropped 4 bases, with 13 bases sitting between them. The CDR3 runs to 14 residues.

The chain links TRBV10-3 to TRBJ1-1, with a tentative D call TRBD1 (5 bases). This CDR3 has 14 residues. The germline V gene encodes CDR1 ENHRY and CDR2 SYGVKD. With 2 bases removed from V and 3 bases from J, the gap between germline ends came to 10 bases. CDR3 in amino acids: CAISEAQGYTEAFF. The CDR3 region has the DNA TGTGCCATCAGTGAGGCCCAGGGATACACTGAAGCTTTCTTT.

The V call is TRBV13, the J call TRBJ1-2; D perhaps matches TRBD1 (5 bases). The germline V gene has CDR1 PRHDT and CDR2 FYEKMQ (reference sequence). V lost 0 bases, J lost 6 bases, and 14 bases lay in between. The CDR3 totals 15 residues. CDR3 in amino acids: CASSLGQGREDGYTF. The CDR3 nucleotides read TGTGCCAGCAGCTTAGGGCAGGGTAGGGAGGATGGCTACACCTTC.

V usage is TRBV11-2 and J usage is TRBJ1-1; D perhaps matches TRBD1 (6 bases). Germline V gene data show CDR1 as SGHAT and CDR2 as FQNNGV. The CDR3 contains 15 residues. With 5 bases removed from V and 1 base from J, the gap between germline ends came to 14 bases. DNA of the CDR3: TGTGCCAGCAGCCTGATCGGGGGGGCGAACACTGAAGCTTTCTTT. Translated: CASSLIGGANTEAFF.

V gene TRBV5-6 combines with J gene TRBJ2-7; TRBD1 aligns across 12 bases. The CDR3 spans 14 residues. Germline V gives CDR1 SGHDT, CDR2 YYEEEE. J was trimmed by 7 bases and V by 2 bases; bases with no gene match: 4. Here the CDR3 reads CASSFGTGGEEQYF. The DNA for the CDR3 is TGTGCCAGCAGCTTTGGGACAGGGGGCGAGGAGCAGTACTTC.

This clone has more than one count but fewer than ten. The V gene is TRBV5-1, the J gene TRBJ2-3; D is possibly TRBD2 (5 bases). Germline-derived CDR1 and CDR2 are SGHRS and YFSETQ. V was clipped by 0 bases and J by 5 bases, with 7 bases between them. This CDR3 comprises 13 residues. The CDR3 region is CASSLDGIDTQYF. As DNA, the CDR3 is TGCGCCAGCAGCTTGGACGGGATAGATACGCAGTATTTT.

The genes are TRBV18 and TRBJ1-3; D not certain. The CDR3 is 14 residues long. Germline CDR1 reads KGHSH; CDR2 reads LQKENI. V lost 3 bases, J lost 1 base, and 7 bases lay in between. CDR3 bases: TGTGCCAGCTCACCGGTCAGGTCTGGAAACACCATATATTTT. This codes for CASSPVRSGNTIYF.

The chain links TRBV18 to TRBJ1-6, with a weak D call TRBD1 (6 bases). V was cut by 1 base and J by 4 bases, with 26 bases left in between. The CDR3 runs 21 residues. Germline assignment: CDR1 KGHSH and CDR2 LQKENI. The CDR3 is CASSPRQQGMTIDSYNSPLHF. For the CDR3, the DNA is TGTGCCAGCTCACCACGGCAACAGGGCATGACCATCGATTCATATAATTCACCCCTCCACTTT.

The rearrangement joins TRBV5-1 to TRBJ2-1; 12 positions match TRBD2. CDR3 size: 15 residues. V lost 3 bases and J lost 5; bases outside the gene matches: 3. Germline lookup yields CDR1 SGHRS and CDR2 YFSETQ. CDR3 coding DNA: TGCGCCAGCAGCTCTCTAGCGGGGGGGGACAATGAGCAGTTCTTC. Its protein product is CASSSLAGGDNEQFF.

This chain connects TRBV2 to TRBJ1-1; D possibly corresponds to TRBD1 (6 bases). This CDR3 has 11 residues. Trimming took 5 bases from V and 6 from J, leaving 7 bases between them. CDR1 is SNHLY, CDR2 FYNNEI, per germline. In nucleotides, the CDR3 is TGTGCCAGCAGTTACAGGGCTGAAGCTTTCTTT. Translating it yields CASSYRAEAFF.

This clone appeared a few times. This sequence joins TRBV5-4 and TRBJ1-2; TRBD1 might be the D (6 bases). Germline loops: CDR1 SGHNT, CDR2 YYREEE (reference sequence). The CDR3 consists of 18 residues. V was shortened by 1 base and J by 4 bases, with 23 bases between the two germline ends. CDR3 sequence (DNA): TGTGCCAGCAGCTTGTCGAGGGGGGGGCCAGGGGTCCGCTATGGCTACACCTTC. Translation: CASSLSRGGPGVRYGYTF.

The J gene is TRBJ1-1, the V gene TRBV3-1 (or the pseudogene TRBV3-2); possible D gene TRBD1, 5 bases. The germline CDR1 and CDR2 sequences are LGHDT and YNNKEL (reference sequence). There are 13 residues in the CDR3. Trimming took off 4 bases at V and 10 bases at J, with 16 bases between the two ends. CDR3 amino acids: CASSRQKGGAAFF. CDR3 sequence (DNA): TGTGCCAGCAGCCGTCAAAAGGGTGGGGCAGCTTTCTTT.

The chain recombines TRBV5-8 with TRBJ1-1, with TRBD1 identical over 10 bases. This CDR3 region has 20 residues. Germline assignment: CDR1 SGHTS and CDR2 YDEGEE. Germline trimming cut 5 bases from V and 2 bases from J; bases unmatched to any gene: 21. CDR3 region: CASSPWGSVTGGADNTEAFF. CDR3 DNA: TGTGCCAGCAGTCCCTGGGGATCTGTGACAGGGGGCGCGGACAACACTGAAGCTTTCTTT.

V is TRBV4-3 and J is TRBJ1-2; 10 nucleotides align to TRBD1. The length of the CDR3 is 17 residues. Germline CDR1 LGHNA, CDR2 YSLEER. The J segment lost 5 bases and the V segment lost 0 bases, leaving 9 bases of the junction unmatched. The CDR3 nucleotides read TGCGCCAGCAGCCAAGACACTACCGGGACAGGGGATTATGGCTACACCTTC. This sequence encodes CASSQDTTGTGDYGYTF.

CDR3 sequence reads: CASSLRTVRTFNYGYTF. The CDR3 DNA reads TGTGCCAGCAGCTTGAGAACGGTTCGCACTTTTAACTATGGCTACACCTTC. The chain combines TRBV5-4 with TRBJ1-2, with D uncertain. V was pared by 1 base and J by 1 base, with 17 bases between. The germline CDR1 and CDR2 sequences are SGHNT and YYREEE (reference sequence). This CDR3 spans 17 amino acids. The full variable domain, in which reference TRBV5-4 and TRBJ1-2 provide the parts outside the CDR3, is ETGVTQSPTHLIKTRGQQVTLRCSSQSGHNTVSWYQQALGQGPQFIFQYYREEENGRGNFPPRFSGLQFPNYSSELNVNALELDDSALYLCASSLRTVRTFNYGYTFGSGTRLTVV.

The chain joins TRBV18 to TRBJ2-7; TRBD2 matches at 8 bases. V shed 3 bases, J shed 2 bases, and the junction held 9 bases outside the gene matches. This CDR3 region has 16 residues. Germline loops: CDR1 KGHSH, CDR2 LQKENI. CDR3 bases: TGTGCCAGCTCACCCTACGCCAGCGGGGGTACCTACGAGCAGTACTTC. Translation gives CASSPYASGGTYEQYF.

This chain connects TRBV7-2 to TRBJ1-1; no clear D gene. The germline gives CDR1 SGHTA, CDR2 FQGNSA. V was pared by 5 bases and J by 3 bases, with 13 bases between. This CDR3 comprises 14 residues. CDR3 sequence: CASSPRPADTEAFF. CDR3 sequence (DNA): TGTGCCAGCAGCCCAAGGCCCGCGGACACTGAAGCTTTCTTT.

The chain carries TRBV7-8 and TRBJ1-4; D gene ambiguous. The germline CDR1 and CDR2 sequences are SGHVS and FQNEAQ. With 2 bases removed from V and 3 bases from J, the gap between germline ends came to 10 bases. The CDR3 has 15 residues. CDR3 amino acids: CASSLRVGANEKLFF. CDR3 in DNA: TGTGCCAGCAGCTTAAGGGTCGGGGCTAATGAAAAACTGTTTTTT.

This clone was picked up one time. The V gene is TRBV5-5, the J gene TRBJ1-3; D possibly corresponds to TRBD1 (5 bases). Per the germline V gene, CDR1 is SGHKS and CDR2 is YYEKEE (reference sequence). This CDR3 has 14 amino acids. V shed 4 bases and J shed 8 bases, with 16 bases lying between them. CDR3 DNA: TGTGCCAGCAGCCCACAGGCGTTACGGGACACCATATATTTT. This translates into CASSPQALRDTIYF.